Below are 9 T cell receptor beta chains sequenced from a single sample in a study of blood T cell repertoires in COVID-19. The repertoire was sequenced with immunoSEQ multiplex PCR; TCRdb's copy has only in-frame clones and lacks some. Of approximately 100,000 clones listed, 89% were seen once; the top ten hold 3.5% to 4%. Sequencing used peripheral blood. The receptors were sampled from a woman aged 55-70 years with acute or convalescent COVID-19.

The chain has TRBV30 and TRBJ1-1; TRBD1 matches at 8 bases. With V trimmed by 3 bases and J by 8 bases, 5 bases remained unmatched. CDR3 length: 12 amino acids. Germline V gives CDR1 GTSNPN, CDR2 SVGIG (reference sequence). CDR3 in DNA: TGTGCCTGGAGGGGACAGGATAGGGAAGCTTTCTTT. Residues: CAWRGQDREAFF.

CDR3 nucleotide sequence: TGTGCCACCAGCAGAGAACAGGGGAGTACTGAAAAACTGTTTTTT. This codes for CATSREQGSTEKLFF. This sequence joins TRBV15 and TRBJ1-4; 7 positions agree with TRBD1. The CDR3 consists of 15 residues. Germline V CDR1 and CDR2: LNHNV, YYDKDF (reference sequence). V dropped 0 bases and J dropped 7; count of bases not matched to a gene: 5.

The chain joins TRBV7-3 to TRBJ1-6; a possible D gene is TRBD1 (5 bases). The ends were cut back, 6 bases at V and 10 bases at J, with 13 bases in the middle. There are 13 residues in the CDR3. Germline V gene sequence: CDR1 SGHTA, CDR2 FQGTGA. CDR3 protein: CASSTGGGSPLHF. CDR3 nucleotide sequence: TGTGCCAGCAGTACGGGGGGGGGATCACCCCTCCACTTT.

The CDR3 DNA follows: TGTGCCAGCAGCTTGGGTTACAGGCAAAGCACAGATACGCAGTATTTT. The encoded protein is CASSLGYRQSTDTQYF. The chain carries TRBV5-5 and TRBJ2-3, with a possible D match to TRBD1 (5 bases). There are 16 residues in the CDR3. Looked up from germline, CDR1 is SGHKS and CDR2 is YYEKEE (reference sequence). Trimming cost V 0 bases and J 0 bases, with 11 bases left between them.

This clone showed up just once. This chain uses TRBV30 with TRBJ2-5; 7 bases are shared with TRBD1. Germline assignment: CDR1 GTSNPN and CDR2 SVGIG (reference sequence). With V trimmed by 3 bases and J by 1 base, 11 bases remained unmatched. This CDR3 has 16 residues. As DNA, the CDR3 is TGTGCCTGGAGGGGACAGAGTACCAGCCCCCAAGAGACCCAGTACTTC. Its protein is CAWRGQSTSPQETQYF.

The chain links TRBV20-1 to TRBJ2-2; tentatively, D is TRBD2 (6 bases). Deletions cut 3 bases from V and 2 bases from J, with 10 bases between. CDR1 and CDR2 from the germline V gene are DFQATT and SNEGSKA (reference sequence). There are 14 residues in the CDR3. This CDR3 is CSASGTGNTGELFF. In DNA, the CDR3 is TGCAGTGCTAGTGGGACTGGAAACACCGGGGAGCTGTTTTTT.

This clone appeared a single time. CDR3 in DNA: TGTGCCAGCAGCTTAGAGGGAGGGAGTCAGCCCCAGCATTTT. Translating it yields CASSLEGGSQPQHF. The J gene is TRBJ1-5, the V gene TRBV7-9; D not certain. Deletions cut 1 base from V and 6 bases from J, with 10 bases between. Germline V gene sequence: CDR1 SEHNR, CDR2 FQNEAQ (reference sequence). This CDR3 has 14 amino acids.

The rearrangement links TRBV28 to TRBJ1-1; 7 bases line up with TRBD1. CDR3 length: 13 residues. The ends lost 9 bases at V and 8 bases at J; junction bases unmatched: 12. Germline V gene sequence: CDR1 MDHEN, CDR2 SYDVKM. The CDR3 reads CASGGQMALEAFF. CDR3 nucleotides: TGTGCCAGTGGGGGACAGATGGCGTTGGAAGCTTTCTTT. The full variable domain, completed using reference TRBV28 and TRBJ1-1, is DVKVTQSSRYLVKRTGEKVFLECVQDMDHENMFWYRQDPGLGLRLIYFSYDVKMKEKGDIPEGYSVSREKKERFSLILESASTNQTSMYLCASGGQMALEAFFGQGTRLTVV.

The rearrangement uses TRBV5-5 and TRBJ1-2; D possibly corresponds to TRBD1 (6 bases). This CDR3 has 15 amino acids. Germline CDR1 reads SGHKS; CDR2 reads YYEKEE (reference sequence). V lost 2 bases and J 1 base, leaving 12 bases between the germline ends. The CDR3 spells CASSFRDNFNYGYTF. CDR3 nucleotides: TGTGCCAGCAGCTTTCGGGACAACTTTAACTATGGCTACACCTTC.